Listed below are T cell receptor beta chains from one sample, sequenced in a study of identical twins' blood T cells. MiXCR, run by TCRdb on the 5' RACE reads, gives a single entry per CDR3 protein. The sample records hundreds of thousands of distinct CDR3 sequences, roughly 27% being singletons. Sequencing was done on a sample of PBMCs. All receptors come from a woman between 18 and 50 years old in good health. Both conserved end residues are part of each CDR3. The D gene is left open where the match is weak. Clone size appears in some rows only: once, few, many, or a class for an expanded clone.

TRBV7-2	.	TRBJ2-5	.	TGTGCCAGCAGCTTAGCGCGAGAAGAGACCCAGTACTTC	CASSLAREETQYF
TRBV6-5	.	TRBJ1-3	.	TGTGCCAGCAGTTACTCAGGAGTGACCTCTGGAAACACCATATATTTT	CASSYSGVTSGNTIYF
TRBV2	TRBD2	TRBJ2-1	many	TGTGCCAGTACCTCCGGGGCGGGAGGGAGGAATGAGCAGTTCTTC	CASTSGAGGRNEQFF
TRBV9	TRBD1	TRBJ1-2	few	TGTGCCAGCAGCTCCCGGGACAGGGAAAATGGCTACACCTTC	CASSSRDRENGYTF
TRBV7-9	TRBD1	TRBJ1-2	few	TGTGCCAGCAGCTTAGGGGCGACAGGGCTCGGCTACACCTTC	CASSLGATGLGYTF
TRBV12-3/TRBV12-4	.	TRBJ1-1	.	TGTGCCAGCAATTACCCAGGGGCGGTGAACACTGAAGCTTTCTTT	CASNYPGAVNTEAFF
TRBV2	.	TRBJ2-1	.	TGTGCCAGCAGTGTAATGGGGTATGAGCAGTTCTTC	CASSVMGYEQFF
TRBV18	.	TRBJ2-7	few	TGTGCCAGCTCACCTCGGGGAGACTACGAGCAGTACTTC	CASSPRGDYEQYF
TRBV20-1	.	TRBJ1-2	.	TGCAGTGATCAGTCCGCTAACTATGGCTACACCTTC	CSDQSANYGYTF
TRBV20-1	TRBD2	TRBJ2-7	.	TGCAGTGCTTATATAGCGGGAGGGCTCGACGAGCAGTACTTC	CSAYIAGGLDEQYF
TRBV5-1	.	TRBJ1-1	.	TGCGCCAGCAGCTTGGATCCGGGGGCGCAAACTGAAGCTTTCTTT	CASSLDPGAQTEAFF
TRBV21-1	.	TRBJ2-2	.	TGTGCCAGCAGCACAACACAGGGGCCCGACACCGGGGAGCTGTTTTTT	CASSTTQGPDTGELFF
TRBV6-1	.	TRBJ2-5	.	TGTGCCAGCAGTGGACTAGGGATAGAGACCCAGTACTTC	CASSGLGIETQYF
TRBV5-5	.	TRBJ2-3	.	TGTGCCAGCAGCTTCGGGCACGGGACAGATACGCAGTATTTT	CASSFGHGTDTQYF
TRBV3-1	.	TRBJ1-3	few	TGTGCCAGCAGCCAATCCGGAAACACCATATATTTT	CASSQSGNTIYF
TRBV20-1	.	TRBJ2-3	few	TGCAGTGCTAGAGATGGGGGTCGGGGAGATACGCAGTATTTT	CSARDGGRGDTQYF
TRBV10-3	TRBD2	TRBJ2-6	few	TGTGCCATTGAGGCGGGGGATGGGGCTGGGGCCAACGTCCTGACTTTC	CAIEAGDGAGANVLTF
TRBV5-1	.	TRBJ2-2	.	TGCGCCAGCACGGGATACGCGAACACCGGGGAGCTGTTTTTT	CASTGYANTGELFF
TRBV11-1	.	TRBJ2-2	.	TGTGCCAGCAGCTTATCGTTTCCTGGTAACACCGGGGAGCTGTTTTTT	CASSLSFPGNTGELFF
TRBV5-1	.	TRBJ1-4	many	TGCGCCAGCAGCCGCGGCTCGGGTGAAAAACTGTTTTTT	CASSRGSGEKLFF
TRBV29-1	.	TRBJ2-1	few	TGCAGCGTTGAAACCGGCAATGAGCAGTTCTTC	CSVETGNEQFF
TRBV18	TRBD2	TRBJ2-1	.	TGTGCCAGCTCACCACCGGGGCTAGCGGACAATGAGCAGTTCTTC	CASSPPGLADNEQFF
TRBV6-2/TRBV6-3	.	TRBJ2-2	few	TGTGCCAGCAAGTCCGGGGGTAACACCGGGGAGCTGTTTTTT	CASKSGGNTGELFF
TRBV12-5	.	TRBJ2-1	.	TGTGCTAGTGGTCTCAGCGGTGGAAGCTCCTACAATGAGCAGTTCTTC	CASGLSGGSSYNEQFF
TRBV6-5	TRBD1	TRBJ2-7	few	TGTGCCAGCAGCCTGGGACAGGGTTGGGGCGAGCAGTACTTC	CASSLGQGWGEQYF
TRBV7-8	.	TRBJ2-1	few	TGTGCCAGCAGCTTACGCGGGGCCACTAAAGCCAATGACCAGTTCTTC	CASSLRGATKANDQFF